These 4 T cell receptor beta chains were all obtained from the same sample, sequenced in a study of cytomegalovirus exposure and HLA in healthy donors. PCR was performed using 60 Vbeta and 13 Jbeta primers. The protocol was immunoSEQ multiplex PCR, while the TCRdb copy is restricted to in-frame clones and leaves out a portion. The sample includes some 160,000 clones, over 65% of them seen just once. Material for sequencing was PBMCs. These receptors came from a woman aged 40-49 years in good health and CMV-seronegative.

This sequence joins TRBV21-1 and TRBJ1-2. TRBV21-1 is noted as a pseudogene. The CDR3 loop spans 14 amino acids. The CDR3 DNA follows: TGTGCCAGCAGCAAAGAGCGAGAGAACTATGGCTACACCTTC. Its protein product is CASSKERENYGYTF.

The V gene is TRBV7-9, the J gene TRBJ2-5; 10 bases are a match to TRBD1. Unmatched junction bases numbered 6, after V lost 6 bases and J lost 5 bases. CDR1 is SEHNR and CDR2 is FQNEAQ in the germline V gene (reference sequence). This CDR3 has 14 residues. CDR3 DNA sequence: TGTGCCAGCAGTCCGACGACAGGGGGCGAGACCCAGTACTTC. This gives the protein CASSPTTGGETQYF.

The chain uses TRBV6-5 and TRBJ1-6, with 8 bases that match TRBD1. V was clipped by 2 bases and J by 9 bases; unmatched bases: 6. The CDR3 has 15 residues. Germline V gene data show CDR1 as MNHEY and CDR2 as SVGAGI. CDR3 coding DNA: TGTGCCAGCAGTTACCAAGGGACAGGCGGTTCACCCCTCCACTTT. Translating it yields CASSYQGTGGSPLHF.

CDR3 bases: TGTGCCAGCAGTCCCCGGAGCTCCGTCTACGAGCAGTACTTC. Protein product: CASSPRSSVYEQYF. This sequence joins TRBV28 and TRBJ2-7; no reliable D call. The germline V gene encodes CDR1 MDHEN and CDR2 SYDVKM. Trimming shortened V by 5 bases and J by 3 bases, and 14 bases separated the two germline ends. This CDR3 spans 14 amino acids.